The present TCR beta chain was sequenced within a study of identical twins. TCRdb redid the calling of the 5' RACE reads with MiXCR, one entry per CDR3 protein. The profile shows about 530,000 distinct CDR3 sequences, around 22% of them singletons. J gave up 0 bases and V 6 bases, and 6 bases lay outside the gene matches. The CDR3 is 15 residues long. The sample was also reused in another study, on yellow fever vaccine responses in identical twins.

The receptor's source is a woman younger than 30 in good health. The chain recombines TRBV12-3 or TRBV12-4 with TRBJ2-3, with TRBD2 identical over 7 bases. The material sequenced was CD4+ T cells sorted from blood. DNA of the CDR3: TGTGCCAGCAGGCTGGGAGGGTCAAGCACAGATACGCAGTATTTT. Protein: CASRLGGSSTDTQYF.